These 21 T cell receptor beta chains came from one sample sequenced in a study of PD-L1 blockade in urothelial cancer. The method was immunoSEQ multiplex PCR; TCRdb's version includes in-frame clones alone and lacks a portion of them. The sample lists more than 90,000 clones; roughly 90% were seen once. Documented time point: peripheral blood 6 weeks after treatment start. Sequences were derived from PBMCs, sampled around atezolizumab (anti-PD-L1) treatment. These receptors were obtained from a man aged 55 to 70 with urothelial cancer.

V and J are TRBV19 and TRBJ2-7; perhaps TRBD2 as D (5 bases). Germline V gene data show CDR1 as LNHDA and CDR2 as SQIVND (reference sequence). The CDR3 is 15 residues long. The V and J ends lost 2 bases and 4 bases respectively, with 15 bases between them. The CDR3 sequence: CASSINLVGGYEQYF. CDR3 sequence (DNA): TGTGCCAGTAGTATAAATCTTGTTGGCGGGTACGAGCAGTACTTC.

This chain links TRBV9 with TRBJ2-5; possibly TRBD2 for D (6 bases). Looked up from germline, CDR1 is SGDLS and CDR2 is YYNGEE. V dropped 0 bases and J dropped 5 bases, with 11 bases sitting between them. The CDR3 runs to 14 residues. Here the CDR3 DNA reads TGTGCCAGCAGCGTAGGGGGGGATGGGGAGACCCAGTACTTC. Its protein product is CASSVGGDGETQYF.

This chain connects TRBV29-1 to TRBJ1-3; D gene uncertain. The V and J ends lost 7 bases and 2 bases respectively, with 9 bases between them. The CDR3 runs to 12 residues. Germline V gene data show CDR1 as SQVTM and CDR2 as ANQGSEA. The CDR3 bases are TGCAGCGCTCGGGGTACTGGAAACACCATATATTTT. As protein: CSARGTGNTIYF.

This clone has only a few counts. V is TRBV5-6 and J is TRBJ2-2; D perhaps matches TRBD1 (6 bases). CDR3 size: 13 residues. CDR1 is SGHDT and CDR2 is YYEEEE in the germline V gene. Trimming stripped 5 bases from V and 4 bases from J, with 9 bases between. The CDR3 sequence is CASRLGGTGELFF. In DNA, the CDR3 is TGTGCCAGCAGGCTAGGGGGCACCGGGGAGCTGTTTTTT.

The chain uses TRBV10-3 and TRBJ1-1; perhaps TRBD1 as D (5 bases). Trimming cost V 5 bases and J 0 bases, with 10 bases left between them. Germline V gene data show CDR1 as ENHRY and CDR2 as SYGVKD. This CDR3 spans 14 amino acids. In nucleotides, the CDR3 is TGTGCCATCAGTCCGACAGAATTGAACACTGAAGCTTTCTTT. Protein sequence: CAISPTELNTEAFF.

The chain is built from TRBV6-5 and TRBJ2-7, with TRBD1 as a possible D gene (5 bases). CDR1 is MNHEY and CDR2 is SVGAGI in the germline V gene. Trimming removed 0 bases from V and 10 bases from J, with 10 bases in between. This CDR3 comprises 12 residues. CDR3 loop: CASSYSLGHQYF. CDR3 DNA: TGTGCCAGCAGTTACTCGTTAGGACATCAGTACTTC.

CDR3: CASSLAGAGGEQYF. In DNA form, the CDR3 reads TGCGCCAGCAGCTTAGCGGGGGCTGGGGGAGAGCAGTACTTC. The rearrangement uses TRBV5-1 and TRBJ2-7, with 8 bases fitting TRBD2. The germline gives CDR1 SGHRS, CDR2 YFSETQ. V lost 2 bases, J lost 7 bases, and 8 bases stayed unmatched. The length of the CDR3 is 14 residues.

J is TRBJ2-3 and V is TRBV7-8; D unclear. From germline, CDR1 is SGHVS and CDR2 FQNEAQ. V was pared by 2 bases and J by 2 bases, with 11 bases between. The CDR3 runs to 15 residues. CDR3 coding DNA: TGTGCCAGCAGCTTATTCGAGCTACCCACAGATACGCAGTATTTT. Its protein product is CASSLFELPTDTQYF.

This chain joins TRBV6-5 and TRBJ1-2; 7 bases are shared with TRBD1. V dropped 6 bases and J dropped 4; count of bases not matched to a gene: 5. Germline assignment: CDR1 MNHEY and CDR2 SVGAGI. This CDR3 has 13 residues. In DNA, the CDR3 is TGTGCCAGCAGCACACAGGGGAGCTATGGCTACACCTTC. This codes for CASSTQGSYGYTF.

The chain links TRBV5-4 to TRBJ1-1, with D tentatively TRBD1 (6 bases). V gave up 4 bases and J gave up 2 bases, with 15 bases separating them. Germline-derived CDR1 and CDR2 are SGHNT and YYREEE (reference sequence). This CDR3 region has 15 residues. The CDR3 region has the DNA TGTGCCAGCAGCCTACCTAGGACAGCAAACACTGAAGCTTTCTTT. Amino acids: CASSLPRTANTEAFF.

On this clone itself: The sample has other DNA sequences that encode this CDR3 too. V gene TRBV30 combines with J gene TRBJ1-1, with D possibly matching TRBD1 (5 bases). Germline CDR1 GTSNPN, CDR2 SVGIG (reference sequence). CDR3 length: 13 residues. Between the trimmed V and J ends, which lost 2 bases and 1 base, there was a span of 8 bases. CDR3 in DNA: TGTGCCTGGAGTACCGGGGGGAACACTGAAGCTTTCTTT. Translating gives CAWSTGGNTEAFF.

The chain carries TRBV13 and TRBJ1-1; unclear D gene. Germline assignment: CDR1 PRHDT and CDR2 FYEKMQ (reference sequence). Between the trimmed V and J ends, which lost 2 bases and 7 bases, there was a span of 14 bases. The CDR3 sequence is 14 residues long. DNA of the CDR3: TGTGCCAGCAGCTTAAAGCCCCGCCACGGTGAAGCTTTCTTT. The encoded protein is CASSLKPRHGEAFF.

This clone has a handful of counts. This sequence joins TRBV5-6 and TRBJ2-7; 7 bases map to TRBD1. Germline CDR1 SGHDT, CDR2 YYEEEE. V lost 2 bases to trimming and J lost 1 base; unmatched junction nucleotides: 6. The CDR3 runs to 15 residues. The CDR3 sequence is CASSLQGRRSYEQYF. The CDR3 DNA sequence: TGTGCCAGCAGCTTACAGGGGCGTCGTTCCTACGAGCAGTACTTC.

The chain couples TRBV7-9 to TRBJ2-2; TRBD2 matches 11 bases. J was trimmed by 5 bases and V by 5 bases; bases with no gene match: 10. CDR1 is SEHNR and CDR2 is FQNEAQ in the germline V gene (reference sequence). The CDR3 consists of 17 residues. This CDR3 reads CASSTSRRLAGTGELFF. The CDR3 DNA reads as TGTGCCAGCAGCACCTCCAGACGACTAGCGGGGACCGGGGAGCTGTTTTTT.

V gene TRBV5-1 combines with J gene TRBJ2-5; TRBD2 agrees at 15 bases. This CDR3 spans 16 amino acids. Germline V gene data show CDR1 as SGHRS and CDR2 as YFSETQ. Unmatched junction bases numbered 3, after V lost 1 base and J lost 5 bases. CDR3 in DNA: TGCGCCAGCAGCTTGTACGGGACTAGCGGGGGGGAGACCCAGTACTTC. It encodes CASSLYGTSGGETQYF. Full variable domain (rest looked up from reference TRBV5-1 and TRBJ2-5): KAGVTQTPRYLIKTRGQQVTLSCSPISGHRSVSWYQQTPGQGLQFLFEYFSETQRNKGNFPGRFSGRQFSNSRSEMNVSTLELGDSALYLCASSLYGTSGGETQYFGPGTRLLVL.

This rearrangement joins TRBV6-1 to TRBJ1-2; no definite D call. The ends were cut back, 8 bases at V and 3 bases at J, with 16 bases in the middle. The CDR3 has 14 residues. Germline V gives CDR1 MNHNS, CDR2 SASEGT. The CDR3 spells CASLHRAGDYGYTF. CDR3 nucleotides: TGTGCCAGCTTGCACCGGGCCGGGGACTATGGCTACACCTTC.

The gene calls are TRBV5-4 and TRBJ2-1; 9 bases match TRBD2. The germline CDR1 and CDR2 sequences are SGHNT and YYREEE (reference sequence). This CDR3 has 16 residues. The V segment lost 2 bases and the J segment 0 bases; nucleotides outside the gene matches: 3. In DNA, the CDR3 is TGTGCCAGCAGCTTAGGACTAGCGACCTCCTACAATGAGCAGTTCTTC. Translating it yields CASSLGLATSYNEQFF.

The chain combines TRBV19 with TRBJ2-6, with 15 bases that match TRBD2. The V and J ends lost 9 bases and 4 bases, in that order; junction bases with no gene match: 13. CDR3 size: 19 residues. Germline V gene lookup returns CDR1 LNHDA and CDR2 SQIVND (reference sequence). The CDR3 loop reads CARQQGTSGGTPGANVLTF. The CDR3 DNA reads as TGTGCCAGACAACAGGGGACTAGCGGGGGGACGCCCGGGGCCAACGTCCTGACTTTC.

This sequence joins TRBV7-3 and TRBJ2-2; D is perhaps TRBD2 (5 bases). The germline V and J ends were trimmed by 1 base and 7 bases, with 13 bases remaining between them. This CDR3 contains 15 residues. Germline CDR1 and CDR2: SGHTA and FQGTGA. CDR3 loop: CASSLIAGVGGELFF. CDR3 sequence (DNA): TGTGCCAGCAGCTTAATTGCCGGGGTGGGCGGGGAGCTGTTTTTT. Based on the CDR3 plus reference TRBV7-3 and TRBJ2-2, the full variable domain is GAGVSQTPSNKVTEKGKYVELRCDPISGHTALYWYRQSLGQGPEFLIYFQGTGAADDSGLPNDRFFAVRPEGSVSTLKIQRTERGDSAVYLCASSLIAGVGGELFFGEGSRLTVL.

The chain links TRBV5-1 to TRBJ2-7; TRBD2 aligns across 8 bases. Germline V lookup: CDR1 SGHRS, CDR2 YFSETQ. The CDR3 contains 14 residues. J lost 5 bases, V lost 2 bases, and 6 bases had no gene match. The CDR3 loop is CASSFSGGADEQYF. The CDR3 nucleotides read TGCGCCAGCAGCTTTTCCGGGGGGGCCGACGAGCAGTACTTC. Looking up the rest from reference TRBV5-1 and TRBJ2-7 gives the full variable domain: KAGVTQTPRYLIKTRGQQVTLSCSPISGHRSVSWYQQTPGQGLQFLFEYFSETQRNKGNFPGRFSGRQFSNSRSEMNVSTLELGDSALYLCASSFSGGADEQYFGPGTRLTVT.

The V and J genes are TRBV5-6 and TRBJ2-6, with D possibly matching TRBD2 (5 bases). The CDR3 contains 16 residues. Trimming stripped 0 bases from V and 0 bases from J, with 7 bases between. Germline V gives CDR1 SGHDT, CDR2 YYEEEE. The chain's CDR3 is CASSLVRASGANVLTF. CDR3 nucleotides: TGTGCCAGCAGCTTGGTGAGGGCCTCTGGGGCCAACGTCCTGACTTTC.